The rows below give T cell receptor beta chains drawn from one sample of a study of Tregs in tolerant kidney transplant recipients. Assay: immunoSEQ multiplex PCR; the TCRdb copy retains only in-frame clones and omits some. This sample has tens of thousands of clones, with 84% found just once. The specimen sequenced was CD4+ T cells from blood. Receptors originate from a human donor in good health. The CDR3 runs from the conserved cysteine through the conserved F or W. A D gene is named only where the DNA matches it firmly. A clone size is listed for some rows: how often the clone was seen (once, few, many), or a class if it is expanded.

j_call | clone_size | cdr3_length | v_call | d_call | cdr3_aa | cdr3_nt
TRBJ1-2 | . | 14 | TRBV9 | . | CASSVGRQGYGYTF | TGTGCCAGCAGCGTAGGACGGCAGGGCTATGGCTACACCTTC
TRBJ2-7 | . | 16 | TRBV7-8 | TRBD1 | CASSLAGTGVSYEQYF | TGTGCCAGCAGCTTAGCCGGGACAGGGGTCTCCTACGAGCAGTACTTC
TRBJ1-1 | . | 16 | TRBV6-6 | . | CASSFVPAHLNTEAFF | TGTGCCAGCAGTTTCGTTCCTGCACACTTGAACACTGAAGCTTTCTTT
TRBJ1-3 | once | 15 | TRBV6-6 | TRBD1 | CASSYSGQAGNTIYF | TGTGCCAGCAGTTACTCCGGACAGGCTGGAAACACCATATATTTT
TRBJ2-1 | . | 15 | TRBV9 | . | CASSVGLPRGNEQFF | TGTGCCAGCAGCGTAGGCCTACCGCGCGGGAATGAGCAGTTCTTC
TRBJ2-6 | few | 19 | TRBV7-9 | TRBD2 | CASSAWGRENLSGANVLTF | TGTGCCAGCAGCGCCTGGGGGAGGGAAAACCTCTCTGGGGCCAACGTCCTGACTTTC
TRBJ2-2 | few | 15 | TRBV9 | TRBD1 | CASSVEGQGSGELFF | TGTGCCAGCAGCGTAGAGGGACAGGGGTCCGGGGAGCTGTTTTTT
TRBJ2-5 | many | 14 | TRBV7-2 | . | CASSQPRALETQYF | TGTGCCAGCAGCCAACCACGAGCGTTAGAGACCCAGTACTTC
TRBJ2-3 | . | 16 | TRBV5-5 | TRBD2 | CASSSRTSGGTDTQYF | TGTGCCAGCAGCTCACGTACTAGCGGGGGTACAGATACGCAGTATTTT
TRBJ2-3 | . | 17 | TRBV28 | TRBD2 | CASISSGSPGLTDTQYF | TGTGCCAGCATTTCTAGCGGGAGCCCCGGGTTGACAGATACGCAGTATTTT
TRBJ2-7 | . | 12 | TRBV6-5 | TRBD1 | CASTTGNYEQYF | TGTGCCAGTACGACAGGGAACTACGAGCAGTACTTC
TRBJ1-4 | once | 14 | TRBV29-1 | TRBD1 | CSGSGTATNEKLFF | TGCAGCGGCAGTGGGACAGCAACTAATGAAAAACTGTTTTTT
TRBJ2-2 | . | 16 | TRBV4-1 | . | CASTPKGGGDTGELFF | TGCGCCAGCACCCCTAAAGGTGGAGGGGACACCGGGGAGCTGTTTTTT
TRBJ2-2 | . | 16 | TRBV21-1 | . | CASSKLCVVYLGELFF | TGTGCCAGCAGCAAGTTGTGCGTGGTCTACCTCGGGGAGCTGTTTTTT
TRBJ2-3 | . | 14 | TRBV5-4 | TRBD2 | CASSQGLAGTTQYF | TGTGCCAGCAGCCAGGGACTAGCGGGAACTACGCAGTATTTT
TRBJ2-5 | few | 14 | TRBV19 | TRBD1 | CASSTGQQQETQYF | TGTGCCAGTAGTACGGGACAGCAACAAGAGACCCAGTACTTC
TRBJ1-3 | . | 14 | TRBV5-1 | . | CASSLGTGENTIYF | TGCGCCAGCAGCCTAGGGACGGGAGAAAACACCATATATTTT
TRBJ1-2 | . | 13 | TRBV5-4 | . | CASNWGAGVGYTF | TGTGCCAGCAACTGGGGGGCCGGAGTAGGCTACACCTTC
TRBJ2-1 | few | 11 | TRBV7-9 | . | CASSPQDEQFF | TGTGCCAGCAGCCCCCAGGATGAGCAGTTCTTC
TRBJ2-3 | . | 14 | TRBV7-8 | TRBD2 | CASGLAGDFDTQYF | TGTGCCAGCGGACTAGCGGGGGATTTTGATACGCAGTATTTT
TRBJ2-4 | . | 15 | TRBV18 | TRBD1 | CASSQPGGDKNIQYF | TGTGCCAGCTCACAACCAGGGGGCGACAAAAACATTCAGTACTTC
TRBJ2-3 | . | 13 | TRBV29-1 | TRBD1 | CSVVDRGFDTQYF | TGCAGCGTCGTTGACAGGGGGTTCGATACGCAGTATTTT
TRBJ1-1 | . | 11 | TRBV13 | . | CASSLGLQPFF | TGTGCCAGCAGCTTAGGTCTTCAGCCTTTCTTT
TRBJ1-6 | . | 13 | TRBV7-3 | . | CASSPDYNSPLHF | TGTGCCAGCAGCCCAGATTATAATTCACCCCTCCACTTT
TRBJ2-1 | . | 19 | TRBV7-9 | . | CASSLGWVSGVGTYNEQFF | TGTGCCAGCAGCTTAGGGTGGGTTAGCGGAGTTGGAACCTACAATGAGCAGTTCTTC
TRBJ1-1 | . | 14 | TRBV7-6 | . | CASSFPESNTEAFF | TGTGCCAGCAGCTTTCCAGAATCGAACACTGAAGCTTTCTTT
TRBJ1-1 | . | 12 | TRBV19 | . | CASGDRRTEAFF | TGTGCATCAGGCGACAGACGCACTGAAGCTTTCTTT
TRBJ1-3 | . | 14 | TRBV6-6 | . | CASSYGTAGNTIYF | TGTGCCAGCAGTTACGGGACGGCCGGAAACACCATATATTTT
TRBJ2-2 | . | 14 | TRBV10-3 | . | CAINARLNTGELFF | TGTGCCATCAATGCACGGCTAAACACCGGGGAGCTGTTTTTT
TRBJ2-2 | . | 13 | TRBV11-2 | TRBD2 | CASAPSGTGELFF | TGTGCCAGCGCCCCTAGCGGCACCGGGGAGCTGTTTTTT
TRBJ1-2 | . | 14 | TRBV18 | . | CASSPPPWEGGYTF | TGTGCCAGCTCACCCCCCCCTTGGGAAGGTGGCTACACCTTC
TRBJ2-5 | . | 13 | TRBV10-3 | TRBD1 | CAISGEGAETQYF | TGTGCCATCAGTGGTGAGGGGGCAGAGACCCAGTACTTC
TRBJ2-4 | . | 11 | TRBV21-1 | . | CASTPPNIQYF | TGTGCCAGCACCCCGCCGAACATTCAGTACTTC
TRBJ2-7 | . | 14 | TRBV30 | . | CAWSGGDGSYEQYF | TGTGCCTGGAGTGGGGGGGACGGATCCTACGAGCAGTACTTC
TRBJ2-7 | . | 14 | TRBV10-3 | TRBD1 | CAISDRGESYEQYF | TGTGCCATCAGCGACAGGGGAGAAAGCTACGAGCAGTACTTC
TRBJ2-4 | . | 15 | TRBV28 | TRBD1 | CATSPVTGGANIQYF | TGTGCCACCTCACCCGTGACAGGGGGCGCAAACATTCAGTACTTC
TRBJ1-2 | few | 12 | TRBV30 | TRBD1 | CAWTPGQGGYTF | TGTGCCTGGACCCCAGGACAGGGTGGCTACACCTTC
TRBJ2-2 | . | 16 | TRBV6-4 | . | CASYTDPGVYPGELFF | TGTGCCAGCTATACGGATCCGGGGGTTTACCCCGGGGAGCTGTTTTTT
TRBJ2-6 | . | 15 | TRBV5-1 | . | CASSLARPGANVLTF | TGCGCCAGCAGCTTGGCCAGGCCTGGGGCCAACGTCCTGACTTTC
TRBJ2-1 | . | 14 | TRBV2 | TRBD2 | CASSFLAAYNEQFF | TGTGCCAGCAGCTTCCTAGCGGCCTACAATGAGCAGTTCTTC
TRBJ1-6 | few | 15 | TRBV27 | TRBD1 | CASSLETGRVSPLHF | TGTGCCAGCAGTTTGGAGACAGGGAGGGTCTCACCCCTCCACTTT
TRBJ2-3 | . | 17 | TRBV18 | . | CASSPRGPAAGTDTQYF | TGTGCCAGCTCACCCCGCGGCCCGGCGGCGGGCACAGATACGCAGTATTTT
TRBJ1-2 | . | 13 | TRBV5-4 | . | CASSLRAEASYTF | TGTGCCAGCAGCTTGCGGGCTGAAGCGAGCTACACCTTC
TRBJ1-2 | . | 13 | TRBV30 | . | CAGPRAVDYGYTF | TGTGCCGGCCCCAGGGCGGTGGACTATGGCTACACCTTC
TRBJ2-3 | . | 16 | TRBV9 | TRBD2 | CASSAEGLVFTDTQYF | TGTGCCAGCAGCGCGGAAGGACTAGTATTCACAGATACGCAGTATTTT
TRBJ2-2 | . | 16 | TRBV7-2 | TRBD1 | CASSSGTGPNTGELFF | TGTGCCAGCAGCTCCGGGACAGGGCCGAACACCGGGGAGCTGTTTTTT
TRBJ2-7 | once | 14 | TRBV10-2 | TRBD1 | CASLPADRGAEQYF | TGCGCCAGCCTTCCAGCTGACAGGGGCGCCGAGCAGTACTTC
TRBJ1-4 | . | 14 | TRBV9 | TRBD1 | CASSVGTGNEKLFF | TGTGCCAGCAGCGTAGGGACAGGGAACGAAAAACTGTTTTTT
TRBJ2-7 | few | 12 | TRBV7-2 | . | CASSPLSYEQYF | TGTGCCAGCAGCCCCCTTTCCTACGAGCAGTACTTC
TRBJ2-7 | . | 13 | TRBV2 | . | CASTREKSHEQYF | TGTGCCAGCACTAGGGAAAAGTCCCACGAGCAGTACTTC
TRBJ2-1 | . | 13 | TRBV28 | . | CASSFASINEQFF | TGTGCCAGCAGTTTCGCCAGCATCAATGAGCAGTTCTTC
TRBJ2-2 | once | 16 | TRBV7-2 | . | CASSRPGASFTGELFF | TGTGCCAGCAGCAGGCCAGGTGCTTCCTTCACCGGGGAGCTGTTTTTT
TRBJ2-1 | few | 16 | TRBV5-1 | TRBD2 | CASSSTSGLANNEQFF | TGCGCCAGCAGCTCCACCTCGGGACTAGCTAACAATGAGCAGTTCTTC
TRBJ2-3 | . | 14 | TRBV30 | TRBD2 | CAWIVSGGTDTQYF | TGTGCCTGGATAGTTAGCGGGGGCACAGATACGCAGTATTTT
TRBJ1-1 | . | 15 | TRBV11-3 | TRBD1 | CASSLDRGPDTEAFF | TGTGCCAGCAGCTTGGACAGGGGACCCGACACTGAAGCTTTCTTT
TRBJ2-3 | . | 16 | TRBV5-1 | . | CASSARQGGTTDTQYF | TGCGCCAGCAGCGCTCGACAGGGAGGTACCACAGATACGCAGTATTTT
TRBJ1-1 | . | 12 | TRBV6-1 | . | CASCFVRTEAFF | TGTGCCAGTTGTTTCGTCCGTACTGAAGCTTTCTTT